This TCR beta chain stems from a study of T cell responses to AZD1222 COVID-19 vaccine. As for this clone: The antigen is not known.

Study-wide results and caveats: Regions left unmutated in variants are reportedly the target of nearly half of spike-specific TCRs. Seropositive status at baseline applied to only five to seven AZD1222 recipients.

Assay: immunoSEQ multiplex PCR; the TCRdb copy retains only in-frame clones and omits some. The sample includes tens of thousands of clones, 80% to 90% of them seen just once. Per the germline V gene, CDR1 is SGHRS and CDR2 is YFSETQ. With V trimmed by 0 bases and J by 2 bases, 4 bases remained unmatched. This CDR3 has 15 amino acids. This specimen was peripheral blood, taken 28 days after the second AZD1222 dose. The chain employs TRBV5-1 and TRBJ2-7; TRBD1 agrees at 8 bases. The source is an adult who received the AZD1222 COVID-19 vaccine. CDR3 nucleotides: TGCGCCAGCAGCTTGGGAGGACAGGGTACCTACGAGCAGTACTTC. Translating it yields CASSLGGQGTYEQYF.